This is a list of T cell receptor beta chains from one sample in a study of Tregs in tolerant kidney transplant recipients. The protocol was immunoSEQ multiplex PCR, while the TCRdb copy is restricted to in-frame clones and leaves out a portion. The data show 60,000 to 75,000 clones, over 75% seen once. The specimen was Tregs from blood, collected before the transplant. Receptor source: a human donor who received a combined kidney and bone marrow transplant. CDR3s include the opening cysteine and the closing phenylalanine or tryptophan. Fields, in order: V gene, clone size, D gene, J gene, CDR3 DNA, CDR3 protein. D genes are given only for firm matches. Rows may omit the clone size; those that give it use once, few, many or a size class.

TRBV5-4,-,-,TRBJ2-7,TGTGCCAGCAGCTTGGTAGCTCTGGGGTCCTACGAGCAGTACTTC,CASSLVALGSYEQYF
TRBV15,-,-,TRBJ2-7,TGTGCCACCAGCCCAGGGGGGGGCTACGAGCAGTACTTC,CATSPGGGYEQYF
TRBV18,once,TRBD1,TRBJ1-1,TGTGCCAGCTCAATGTCCGGGACAGGGATTTCGACTGAAGCTTTCTTT,CASSMSGTGISTEAFF
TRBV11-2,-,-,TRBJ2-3,TGTGCCAGCAGCTTAGATCGAGTCTTGGATACGCAGTATTTT,CASSLDRVLDTQYF
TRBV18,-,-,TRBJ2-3,TGTGCCAGCTCACCCCGTAACACAGATACGCAGTATTTT,CASSPRNTDTQYF
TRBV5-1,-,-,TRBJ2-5,TGCGCCAGCAGCCGACAGGCCCAGGAAGAGACCCAGTACTTC,CASSRQAQEETQYF
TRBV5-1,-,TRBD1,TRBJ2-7,TGCGCCAGCAGCGAGGACAGGTACGAGCAGTACTTC,CASSEDRYEQYF
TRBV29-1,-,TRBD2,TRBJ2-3,TGCAGCACTCGGACTAGCGGGATTAGGACGGATACGCAGTATTTT,CSTRTSGIRTDTQYF
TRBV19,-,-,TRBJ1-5,TGTGCCAGTAGGAAGGAGATTTGGGAGCCCCAGCATTTT,CASRKEIWEPQHF
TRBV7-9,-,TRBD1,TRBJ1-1,TGTGCCATTGGACAGGCCAACACTGAAGCTTTCTTT,CAIGQANTEAFF
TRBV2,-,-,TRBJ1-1,TGTGCCAGCAGTGAGGGGTTACGCGTGAACACTGAAGCTTTCTTT,CASSEGLRVNTEAFF
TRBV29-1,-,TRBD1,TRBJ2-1,TGCAGCGCCCCCCCGACAGGGTCAAGATCCAATGAGCAGTTCTTC,CSAPPTGSRSNEQFF
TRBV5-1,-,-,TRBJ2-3,TGCGCCAGCAGCCCCAACACGGGCACAGATACGCAGTATTTT,CASSPNTGTDTQYF
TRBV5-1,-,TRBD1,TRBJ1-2,TGCGCCAGCAGCTTGGAAGGGGGCAGGAACTATGGCTACACCTTC,CASSLEGGRNYGYTF
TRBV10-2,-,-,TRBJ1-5,TGCGCCAGCAGGACCGGGACGGCTAGCAATCAGCCCCAGCATTTT,CASRTGTASNQPQHF
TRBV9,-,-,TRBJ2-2,TGTGCCAGCAGCTCACGACAGGCAGGGTACATCGGGGAGCTGTTTTTT,CASSSRQAGYIGELFF
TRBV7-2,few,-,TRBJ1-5,TGTGCCAGCAGCTTACTCGGTCAGCCCCAGCATTTT,CASSLLGQPQHF
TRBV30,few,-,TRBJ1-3,TGTGCCTGGAGTGTACTTTCCGGGGTCGTTGGAAACACCATATATTTT,CAWSVLSGVVGNTIYF
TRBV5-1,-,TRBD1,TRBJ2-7,TGCGCCAGCAGCGGGACAGGGTCGTACGAGCAGTACTTC,CASSGTGSYEQYF
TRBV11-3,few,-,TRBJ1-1,TGTGCCAGCAGCTTAGAGGAGAACACTGAAGCTTTCTTT,CASSLEENTEAFF
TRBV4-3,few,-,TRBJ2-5,TGCGCCAGCAGCCAAGAGTGGGGCGGAGAGGCAGAGACCCAGTACTTC,CASSQEWGGEAETQYF
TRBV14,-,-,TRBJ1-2,TGTGCCAGCAGCCAAGTTGGGGGGCGTAACTATGGCTACACCTTC,CASSQVGGRNYGYTF
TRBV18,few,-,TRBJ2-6,TGTGCCAGCTCACCGGGTGGAGGGGCCAACGTCCTGACTTTC,CASSPGGGANVLTF
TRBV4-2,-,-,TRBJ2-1,TGTGCCAGCAGCCAAGATTGGGCAGGAGGGGCGTCGGACAATGAGCAGTTCTTC,CASSQDWAGGASDNEQFF
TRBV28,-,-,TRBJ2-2,TGTGCCAGCAGTTTAGGAGGGACCACCGGGGAGCTGTTTTTT,CASSLGGTTGELFF
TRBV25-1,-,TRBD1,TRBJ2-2,TGTGCCAGCAGTGAATGGGCGGGACAGGGTCCCGGGGAGCTGTTTTTT,CASSEWAGQGPGELFF
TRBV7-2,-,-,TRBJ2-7,TGTGCCAGCAGCAGGGGGGCGGGGGTCGAGCAGTACTTC,CASSRGAGVEQYF
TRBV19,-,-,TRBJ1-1,TGTGCCACTAAGGGCCCAAGGACTGAAGCTTTCTTT,CATKGPRTEAFF
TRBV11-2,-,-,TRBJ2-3,TGTGCCAGCAGCCTAGCGAGAGTGATGGATACGCAGTATTTT,CASSLARVMDTQYF
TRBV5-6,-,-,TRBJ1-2,TGTGCCAGCAGCTTGGCTGGTTATGGCTACACCTTC,CASSLAGYGYTF
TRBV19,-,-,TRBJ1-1,TGTGCCAGTAGTACGTCAAGGGGGGTAGCTTTCTTT,CASSTSRGVAFF
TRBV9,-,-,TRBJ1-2,TGTGCCAGCAGCGTAGCTTACGGGGATGGCTACACCTTC,CASSVAYGDGYTF
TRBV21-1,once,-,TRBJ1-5,TGTGCCAGTGCCGGTGGCAGGGGGAGGGTTCAGCCCCAGCATTTT,CASAGGRGRVQPQHF
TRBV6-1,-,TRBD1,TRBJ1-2,TGTGCCAGCAGGATGACAGGGAAGGGCTATGGCTACACCTTC,CASRMTGKGYGYTF
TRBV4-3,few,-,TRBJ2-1,TGCGCCAGCAGCCAGGTCCTCCAGTTTCATGAGCAGTTCTTC,CASSQVLQFHEQFF
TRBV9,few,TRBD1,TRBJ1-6,TGTGCCAGCAGCCATGCCCCCGGGACAGGGTATGGTTCACCCCTCCACTTT,CASSHAPGTGYGSPLHF
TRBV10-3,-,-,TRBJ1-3,TGTGCCATCAGTCCACAGGGCCCCAACTCTGGAAACACCATATATTTT,CAISPQGPNSGNTIYF
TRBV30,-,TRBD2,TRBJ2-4,TGTGCCTGGAGTGGGCAGGGAGGGACCAAAAACATTCAGTACTTC,CAWSGQGGTKNIQYF
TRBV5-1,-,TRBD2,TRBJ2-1,TGCGCCAGCGCGAGCGGGAGCTACAATGAGCAGTTCTTC,CASASGSYNEQFF
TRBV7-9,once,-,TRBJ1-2,TGTGCCAGCAGCTTAGTGGGGGGCTTCTATGGCTACACCTTC,CASSLVGGFYGYTF
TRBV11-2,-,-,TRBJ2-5,TGTGCCAGCAGCTTGGTGCGCGGGGTTGAAGAGACCCAGTACTTC,CASSLVRGVEETQYF
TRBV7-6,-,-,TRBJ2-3,TGTGCCAGCAGCTTAGGACAGGGCACAGATACGCAGTATTTT,CASSLGQGTDTQYF
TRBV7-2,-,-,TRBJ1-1,TGTGCCAGCAGCTTACGAAGGGACCACACTGAAGCTTTCTTT,CASSLRRDHTEAFF
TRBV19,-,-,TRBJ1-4,TGTGCCAGTAGTCCCCAGTCGGAAAAACTGTTTTTT,CASSPQSEKLFF
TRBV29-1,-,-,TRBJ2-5,TGCAGCGTTGGAGGCGGAGAGACCCAGTACTTC,CSVGGGETQYF
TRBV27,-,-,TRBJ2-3,TGTGCCAGCACCTACCCCTACTCAGATACGCAGTATTTT,CASTYPYSDTQYF
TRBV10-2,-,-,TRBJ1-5,TGCGCCAGCAGTGACAGTTATCAGCCCCAGCATTTT,CASSDSYQPQHF
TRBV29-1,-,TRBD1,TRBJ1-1,TGCAGCGTTGACCAGGGGGTGTCTGAAGCTTTCTTT,CSVDQGVSEAFF
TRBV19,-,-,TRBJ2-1,TGTGCCAGTAGTCAGACCCTTGGCTCCTACAATGAGCAGTTCTTC,CASSQTLGSYNEQFF
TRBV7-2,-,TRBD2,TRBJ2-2,TGTGCCAGCAGCTTAGGCGGGAGGGGGTCCGGGGAGCTGTTTTTT,CASSLGGRGSGELFF
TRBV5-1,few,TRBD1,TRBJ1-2,TGCGCCAGCAGCCGGGACAGGGGGATCGATGGCTACACCTTC,CASSRDRGIDGYTF
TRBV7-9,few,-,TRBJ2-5,TGTGCCAGCAGCTTAGTAGGCTGGGGCCGGTCTTTCGAGGAGGAGACCCAGTACTTC,CASSLVGWGRSFEEETQYF
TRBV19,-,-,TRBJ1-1,TGTGCCAGTACCCCACAGGTGGGGGGGTGGACTGAAGCTTTCTTT,CASTPQVGGWTEAFF
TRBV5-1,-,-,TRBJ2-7,TGCGCCAGCAGCTTGGCGGGAGACGGCGAGCAGTACTTC,CASSLAGDGEQYF
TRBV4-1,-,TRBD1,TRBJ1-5,TGCGCCAGCAGCCAAGAACAGGGGCGCAATCAGCCCCAGCATTTT,CASSQEQGRNQPQHF